The 18 T cell receptor beta chains in this list originate from one sample, sequenced in a study of cytomegalovirus exposure and HLA in healthy donors. The primer mix had 60 Vbeta and 13 Jbeta primers. Profiled with immunoSEQ multiplex PCR; TCRdb holds only in-frame clones, not every one. The table shows 90,000 to 140,000 clones, with around 80% occurring only once. Sequencing was performed on PBMCs. Every receptor here comes from a man aged 35 to 55 in good health and CMV-seropositive.

The V call is TRBV30, the J call TRBJ1-5; D might be TRBD1 (6 bases). Per the germline V gene, CDR1 is GTSNPN and CDR2 is SVGIG (reference sequence). The CDR3 is 12 residues long. This CDR3 is CAGGRDNQPQHF. In nucleotides, the CDR3 is TGTGCTGGGGGCAGGGACAATCAGCCCCAGCATTTT.

The rearrangement links TRBV11-3 to TRBJ1-6; D remains ambiguous. Trimming stripped 3 bases from V and 7 bases from J, with 10 bases between. The CDR3 loop spans 14 amino acids. Germline CDR1 and CDR2: SGHNT and YENEEA. CDR3 in amino acids: CASSFNLENSPLHF. CDR3 coding DNA: TGTGCCAGCAGCTTCAACCTGGAGAATTCACCCCTCCACTTT.

The chain joins TRBV7-2 to TRBJ1-5; 8 bases match TRBD1. The CDR3 is made up of 14 amino acids. V dropped 2 bases and J dropped 9; count of bases not matched to a gene: 6. CDR1 is SGHTA, CDR2 FQGNSA, per germline. CDR3 sequence: CASSLYSGGLPQHF. The CDR3 bases are TGTGCCAGCAGCTTATATTCAGGGGGCCTGCCCCAGCATTTT.

The chain employs TRBV5-6 and TRBJ1-2; 9 bases align to TRBD1. The CDR3 contains 14 residues. Germline lookup yields CDR1 SGHDT and CDR2 YYEEEE. V dropped 4 bases and J dropped 2; count of bases not matched to a gene: 3. Written as DNA, the CDR3 is TGTGCCAGCAGCCAAACAGGGGGCAACTATGGCTACACCTTC. It encodes CASSQTGGNYGYTF.

V and J are TRBV21-1 and TRBJ2-7; the table's D gene call, TRBD2, was not cross checked with the DNA. TRBV21-1 represents a pseudogene. The CDR3 is 16 residues long. CDR3 region: CASSKGRRVVLYEQYF. Here the CDR3 DNA reads TGTGCCAGCAGCAAAGGGAGGCGGGTGGTCCTCTACGAGCAGTACTTC.

The chain uses TRBV6-1 and TRBJ2-3; a weak D match, TRBD2 (6 bases). V lost 8 bases to trimming and J lost 3 bases, with 9 bases between them. CDR3 length equals 12 residues. In germline, CDR1 is MNHNS, CDR2 SASEGT. CDR3 sequence: CASPGTTDTQYF. The CDR3 nucleotides read TGTGCCAGCCCCGGGACTACAGATACGCAGTATTTT.

The chain links TRBV7-9 to TRBJ1-5, with no clear D. V lost 1 base and J lost 0, with 10 bases in between. This CDR3 comprises 16 residues. The germline CDR1 and CDR2 sequences are SEHNR and FQNEAQ (reference sequence). CDR3 DNA sequence: TGTGCCAGCAGCTTAGAAGGGAGTTATAGCAATCAGCCCCAGCATTTT. Amino acids: CASSLEGSYSNQPQHF.

V is TRBV6-5 and J is TRBJ2-7; 8 positions agree with TRBD1. The CDR3 loop spans 14 amino acids. The junction had 4 bases not matched to a gene; V was cut back by 6 bases and J by 0 bases. The germline V gene encodes CDR1 MNHEY and CDR2 SVGAGI. The CDR3 spells CASRRQGSSYEQYF. The CDR3 coding sequence is TGTGCCAGCAGGAGACAGGGGAGCTCCTACGAGCAGTACTTC.

This chain joins TRBV7-9 and TRBJ2-7; 7 nucleotides line up with TRBD2. J lost 2 bases, V lost 1 base, and 5 bases had no gene match. Looked up from germline, CDR1 is SEHNR and CDR2 is FQNEAQ (reference sequence). The length of the CDR3 is 15 residues. The DNA for the CDR3 is TGTGCCAGCAGCTTAGACCCGGGGAGGGCCTACGAGCAGTACTTC. As protein: CASSLDPGRAYEQYF.

The rearrangement links TRBV7-9 to TRBJ2-4; perhaps TRBD2 as D (6 bases). Per the germline V gene, CDR1 is SEHNR and CDR2 is FQNEAQ (reference sequence). The CDR3 is 17 amino acids. Trimming stripped 1 base from V and 6 bases from J, with 19 bases between. CDR3 amino acids: CASSLGKGGTLANIQYF. CDR3 DNA: TGTGCCAGCAGCTTAGGCAAAGGAGGGACGTTGGCAAACATTCAGTACTTC.

This rearrangement joins TRBV28 to TRBJ1-3, with 8 bases lining up with TRBD1. The CDR3 spans 14 residues. After removal of 8 bases from V and 3 bases from J, the junction contained 6 bases not matched to a gene. In germline, CDR1 is MDHEN, CDR2 SYDVKM. The CDR3 protein is CASLSGTGGNTIYF. The CDR3 DNA is TGTGCCAGCCTGTCCGGGACAGGTGGAAACACCATATATTTT.

This clone was seen a few times. The V gene is TRBV5-1, the J gene TRBJ2-3; 10 bases fit TRBD1. Germline CDR1 and CDR2: SGHRS and YFSETQ. The CDR3 totals 16 residues. V lost 4 bases and J lost 3; bases outside the gene matches: 8. CDR3 in amino acids: CASSSRQGALTDTQYF. The CDR3 DNA reads TGCGCCAGCAGCAGCAGACAGGGGGCGCTGACAGATACGCAGTATTTT.

Concerning this clone itself: The junction and the germline gene differ at one end; a read error may be behind it. This CDR3 reads CASSQRPPTGANTGGLFF. The CDR3 DNA reads TGTGCCAGCAGCCAACGACCTCCGACTGGCGCGAACACCGGGGGGCTGTTTTTT. The chain links TRBV4-2 to TRBJ2-2; tentative D call: TRBD2 (6 bases). The CDR3 contains 18 residues. The germline CDR1 and CDR2 sequences are LGHNA and YNFKEQ.

V is TRBV2 and J is TRBJ2-7, with 7 bases that match TRBD1. V shed 6 bases, J shed 0 bases, and the junction held 8 bases outside the gene matches. Germline CDR1 is SNHLY and CDR2 is FYNNEI. This CDR3 spans 15 amino acids. CDR3 protein: CASSQGTVSSYEQYF. CDR3 sequence (DNA): TGTGCCAGCAGCCAAGGGACAGTAAGCTCCTACGAGCAGTACTTC.

This chain links TRBV19 with TRBJ2-1, with 10 bases that match TRBD2. This CDR3 comprises 16 residues. Germline V CDR1 and CDR2: LNHDA, SQIVND (reference sequence). V was pared by 4 bases and J by 0 bases, with 3 bases of the junction left unmatched. The CDR3 loop is CASSTSGGVSYNEQFF. Here the CDR3 DNA reads TGTGCCAGTAGTACCAGCGGGGGGGTCTCCTACAATGAGCAGTTCTTC.

This clone has a handful of counts. The chain employs TRBV28 and TRBJ2-5; 8 positions agree with TRBD2. The germline V gene encodes CDR1 MDHEN and CDR2 SYDVKM. The CDR3 length is 16 residues. Trimming removed 8 bases from V and 3 bases from J; junction bases left unmatched: 14. CDR3 DNA: TGTGCCAGCCAAAGGCCGGGACTAGGAAGGGAAGAGACCCAGTACTTC. It encodes CASQRPGLGREETQYF.

The rearrangement links TRBV7-9 to TRBJ2-5, with 9 positions matching TRBD2. CDR1 and CDR2 from the germline V gene are SEHNR and FQNEAQ (reference sequence). The CDR3 runs 14 residues. Trimming took 3 bases from V and 5 from J; bases not matched to a gene: 4. DNA for the CDR3: TGTGCCAGCAGCTTGGCGGGAGGGATGGAGACCCAGTACTTC. It codes for CASSLAGGMETQYF.

J is TRBJ2-1 and V is TRBV6-6; TRBD1 matches 7 bases. This CDR3 is built from 16 residues. V gave up 5 bases and J gave up 5 bases; unmatched junction bases: 12. Germline lookup yields CDR1 MNHNY and CDR2 SVGAGI (reference sequence). The CDR3: CASSPKTGTVNNEQFF. CDR3 in DNA: TGTGCCAGCAGTCCTAAGACCGGGACAGTGAACAATGAGCAGTTCTTC.